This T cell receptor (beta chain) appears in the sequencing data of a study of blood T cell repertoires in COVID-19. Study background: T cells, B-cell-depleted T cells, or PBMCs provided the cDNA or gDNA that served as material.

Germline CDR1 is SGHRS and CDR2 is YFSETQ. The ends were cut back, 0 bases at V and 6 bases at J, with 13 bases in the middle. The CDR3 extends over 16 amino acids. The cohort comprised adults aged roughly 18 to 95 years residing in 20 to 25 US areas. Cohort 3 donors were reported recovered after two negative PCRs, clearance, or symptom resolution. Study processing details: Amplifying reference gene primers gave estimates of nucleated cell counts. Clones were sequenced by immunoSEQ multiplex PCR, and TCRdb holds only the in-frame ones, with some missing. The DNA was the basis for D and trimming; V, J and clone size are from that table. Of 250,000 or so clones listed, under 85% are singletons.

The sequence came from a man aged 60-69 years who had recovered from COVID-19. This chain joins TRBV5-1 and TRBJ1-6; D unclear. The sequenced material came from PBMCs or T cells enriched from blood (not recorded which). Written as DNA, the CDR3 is TGCGCCAGCAGCTTGGAAGGCGGAACCACTAATTCACCCCTCCACTTT. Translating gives CASSLEGGTTNSPLHF.